Listed here are 30 T cell receptor beta chains from one sample, sequenced in a study of CD8+CD57+ T cells in acquired aplastic anemia. Genomic DNA, serving as template, underwent TCR beta VDJ and CDR3 profiling. TCRdb re-called the reads with MiXCR, one entry per CDR3 protein. The sample has under 200,000 distinct CDR3 sequences, approximately 40% seen once; the top ten hold approximately 1%. The specimen sequenced was sorted CD4+, CD8+, or CD8+CD57+ T cells (not recorded which) from PBMCs. The receptors come from a human donor in good health.

This clonotype was seen ten or more times. This chain connects TRBV19 to TRBJ2-7; 7 bases agree with TRBD1. V dropped 5 bases and J dropped 1; count of bases not matched to a gene: 11. Germline CDR1 and CDR2: LNHDA and SQIVND (reference sequence). This CDR3 is built from 16 residues. For the CDR3, the DNA is TGTGCCAGTAGTGCACCCGACCTACAGGGGTCCTACGAGCAGTACTTC. Its translation: CASSAPDLQGSYEQYF.

This clonotype was seen many times. This chain connects TRBV24-1 to TRBJ2-7, with TRBD1 identical over 9 bases. Germline V gene sequence: CDR1 KGHDR, CDR2 SFDVKD. CDR3 length: 15 amino acids. J gave up 2 bases and V 3 bases, and 4 bases lay outside the gene matches. This chain's CDR3 is CATSDPGQGAYEQYF. The CDR3 DNA follows: TGTGCCACCAGTGATCCGGGACAGGGAGCCTACGAGCAGTACTTC.

A remark on this clonotype: This may be a read error: a much more frequent sequence differs by one nucleotide. CDR3 residues: CASSLGSGFGELSF. Written as DNA, the CDR3 is TGCGCCAGCAGCTTGGGGTCTGGGTTCGGGGAGCTGTCTTTT. The genes are TRBV5-1 and TRBJ2-2; tentative D call: TRBD2 (5 bases). CDR1 SGHRS and CDR2 YFSETQ come from the germline V gene. The CDR3 consists of 14 residues.

This chain joins TRBV2 and TRBJ2-1; possibly TRBD2 for D (6 bases). CDR1 and CDR2 from the germline V gene are SNHLY and FYNNEI. V dropped 6 bases and J dropped 4 bases, with 10 bases sitting between them. The CDR3 length is 13 residues. Here the CDR3 DNA reads TGTGCCAGCAGGACTAGTTGGTACAATGAGCAGTTCTTC. Translating gives CASRTSWYNEQFF.

This clonotype was recorded only once. V gene TRBV29-1 combines with J gene TRBJ2-1; 11 nucleotides line up with TRBD2. Germline trimming cut 4 bases from V and 6 bases from J; bases unmatched to any gene: 8. Germline lookup yields CDR1 SQVTM and CDR2 ANQGSEA. This CDR3 comprises 15 residues. CDR3 bases: TGCAGCGTTGTTGGAACTAGCGGGGGCCTCAATGAGCAGTTCTTC. Protein sequence: CSVVGTSGGLNEQFF.

The chain links TRBV7-2 to TRBJ2-3; 11 nucleotides agree with TRBD2. The germline V gene has CDR1 SGHTA and CDR2 FQGNSA. CDR3 length: 15 amino acids. V was clipped by 5 bases and J by 4 bases; unmatched bases: 5. In DNA form, the CDR3 reads TGTGCCAGCAGCAAGACTAGCGGGGAGGCAGATACGCAGTATTTT. It specifies CASSKTSGEADTQYF.

As regards this clonotype: An end of the junction differs from the germline gene, which may be a read error. The rearrangement uses TRBV3-1 and TRBJ2-7, with TRBD1 matching 9 bases. CDR3 length equals 14 residues. CDR1 and CDR2 from the germline V gene are LGHDT and YNNKEL (reference sequence). The CDR3 loop reads CASRFRDRVHERYF. CDR3 DNA: TGTGCCAGCAGATTCAGGGACAGGGTCCACGAGCGGTACTTC.

The rearrangement uses TRBV27 and TRBJ1-5; D may be TRBD1 (5 bases). The length of the CDR3 is 13 residues. V shed 5 bases and J shed 5 bases, with 10 bases lying between them. The germline V gene encodes CDR1 MNHEY and CDR2 SMNVEV (reference sequence). The CDR3 protein is CASSPQGYQPQHF. The DNA of the CDR3 is TGTGCCAGCAGTCCCCAGGGTTATCAGCCCCAGCATTTT.

Many counts were recorded for this clonotype. The chain combines TRBV20-1 with TRBJ1-5, with D possibly being TRBD1 (5 bases). Trimming took off 5 bases at V and 3 bases at J, with 11 bases between the two ends. Per the germline V gene, CDR1 is DFQATT and CDR2 is SNEGSKA (reference sequence). The CDR3 has 13 amino acids. The CDR3 DNA reads TGCAGTGCTGTTGGACACTACAATCAGCCCCAGCATTTT. Its translation is CSAVGHYNQPQHF.

This clonotype was seen repeatedly, ten times or more. J is TRBJ1-2 and V is TRBV7-9, with no clear D. Trimming left V 1 base short and J 0 bases short, with 9 bases between. The germline CDR1 and CDR2 sequences are SEHNR and FQNEAQ (reference sequence). The CDR3 is made up of 15 amino acids. The CDR3 DNA reads TGTGCCAGCAGCTTAGACCGCGCCGCTAACTATGGCTACACCTTC. This codes for CASSLDRAANYGYTF.

This chain uses TRBV5-1 with TRBJ2-3; 10 bases are shared with TRBD2. This CDR3 comprises 17 residues. Germline V gene sequence: CDR1 SGHRS, CDR2 YFSETQ. After removal of 4 bases from V and 2 bases from J, the junction contained 10 bases not matched to a gene. CDR3 residues: CASSRDRTSGYTDTQYF. The CDR3 region has the DNA TGCGCCAGCAGCCGTGACCGGACTAGCGGATACACAGATACGCAGTATTTT. The variable domain in full, completed from reference TRBV5-1 and TRBJ2-3, reads KAGVTQTPRYLIKTRGQQVTLSCSPISGHRSVSWYQQTPGQGLQFLFEYFSETQRNKGNFPGRFSGRQFSNSRSEMNVSTLELGDSALYLCASSRDRTSGYTDTQYFGPGTRLTVL.

The V call is TRBV5-1, the J call TRBJ2-1, with D tentatively TRBD2 (6 bases). Per germline, CDR1 SGHRS and CDR2 YFSETQ. This CDR3 comprises 15 residues. V lost 0 bases and J 2 bases, leaving 9 bases between the germline ends. CDR3 protein: CASSLVGGTYNEQFF. The CDR3 DNA is TGCGCCAGCAGCTTGGTTGGGGGGACCTACAATGAGCAGTTCTTC.

The chain joins TRBV2 to TRBJ1-5; D call uncertain. The V and J ends lost 4 bases and 7 bases respectively, with 23 bases between them. CDR3 length: 17 residues. The germline gives CDR1 SNHLY, CDR2 FYNNEI. The CDR3 DNA sequence: TGTGCCAGCAGTGTGAGTGGAGGAGCAACGTCGGGACAGCCCCAGCATTTT. Translating it yields CASSVSGGATSGQPQHF.

This clonotype occurred a few times. The V gene is TRBV10-3, the J gene TRBJ2-7; TRBD1 matches 8 bases. Looked up from germline, CDR1 is ENHRY and CDR2 is SYGVKD. The CDR3 is 14 residues long. V lost 3 bases to trimming and J lost 2 bases; unmatched junction nucleotides: 3. The DNA for the CDR3 is TGTGCCATCAGTGATAGACAGGGGACCTACGAGCAGTACTTC. It translates to CAISDRQGTYEQYF.

This clonotype was detected many times. This chain uses TRBV5-1 with TRBJ1-3; no reliable D call. This CDR3 spans 15 amino acids. Trimming took 7 bases from V and 0 from J, leaving 14 bases between them. CDR1 is SGHRS, CDR2 YFSETQ, per germline. The CDR3 DNA sequence: TGCGCCAGCGCGTCGGACGGGTTCTCTGGAAACACCATATATTTT. It codes for CASASDGFSGNTIYF.

This clonotype was seen many times. V usage is TRBV3-1 and J usage is TRBJ2-7; possibly TRBD1 for D (5 bases). The germline V gene encodes CDR1 LGHDT and CDR2 YNNKEL (reference sequence). This CDR3 spans 15 amino acids. V was shortened by 2 bases and J by 1 base, with 12 bases between the two germline ends. CDR3 bases: TGTGCCAGCAGCCAACTGAGCCAGGGATCCTACGAGCAGTACTTC. It specifies CASSQLSQGSYEQYF.

With regard to this clonotype: A much larger clone differs from this one at a single base, so this may be a read error. The rearrangement joins TRBV5-1 to TRBJ1-2; 7 bases align to TRBD1. The CDR3 runs to 14 residues. Germline CDR1 and CDR2: SGHRS and YFSETQ. The DNA of the CDR3 is TGCGCCAGCAGCCGGGAGGGGGCTGACTATAGCTACACCTTC. It is translated as CASSREGADYSYTF.

This rearrangement joins TRBV24-1 to TRBJ2-5, with D maybe TRBD2 (6 bases). In germline, CDR1 is KGHDR, CDR2 SFDVKD. CDR3 size: 14 residues. Trimming cost V 4 bases and J 9 bases, with 17 bases left between them. CDR3 protein: CATSDWSAGQAQYF. The CDR3 DNA is TGTGCCACCAGTGACTGGTCGGCGGGGCAAGCCCAGTACTTC.

This clonotype has a count of ten or more. V and J are TRBV7-2 and TRBJ2-7; no firm D call. CDR3 length: 15 amino acids. Per the germline V gene, CDR1 is SGHTA and CDR2 is FQGNSA. Trimming left V 1 base short and J 3 bases short, with 13 bases between. The CDR3 reads CASSLGAAYHYEQYF. The CDR3 bases are TGTGCCAGCAGCTTAGGGGCAGCGTATCACTACGAGCAGTACTTC.

CDR3 DNA sequence: TGTGCCACCAGGATCCGGGACAGCTACAATGAGCAGTTCTTC. Amino acids: CATRIRDSYNEQFF. The chain is built from TRBV24-1 and TRBJ2-1; 7 nucleotides match TRBD1. This CDR3 has 14 residues. Germline CDR1 reads KGHDR; CDR2 reads SFDVKD. V dropped 7 bases and J dropped 3; count of bases not matched to a gene: 5.

This rearrangement joins TRBV20-1 to TRBJ1-4, with a possible D match to TRBD1 (5 bases). The CDR3 is made up of 14 amino acids. Between the trimmed V and J ends, which lost 0 bases and 8 bases, there was a span of 13 bases. In germline, CDR1 is DFQATT, CDR2 SNEGSKA (reference sequence). Written as DNA, the CDR3 is TGCAGTGCTAGAGATTCAGGGTCTATCGAAAAACTGTTTTTT. Translation gives CSARDSGSIEKLFF.

This clonotype appeared many times. This chain uses TRBV7-9 with TRBJ2-5; D is perhaps TRBD1 (6 bases). The germline V and J ends were trimmed by 2 bases and 5 bases, with 12 bases remaining between them. The CDR3 loop spans 14 amino acids. The germline V gene encodes CDR1 SEHNR and CDR2 FQNEAQ (reference sequence). CDR3 residues: CASSLMGAGETQYF. Written as DNA, the CDR3 is TGTGCCAGCAGCTTAATGGGGGCAGGGGAGACCCAGTACTTC.

The chain has TRBV5-6 and TRBJ1-6, with D possibly being TRBD1 (5 bases). The germline V and J ends were trimmed by 4 bases and 10 bases, with 12 bases remaining between them. The CDR3 contains 13 residues. CDR1 and CDR2 (germline): SGHDT, YYEEEE. DNA of the CDR3: TGTGCCAGCAGCGTGGCAGGGTACTCACCCCTCCACTTT. Protein product: CASSVAGYSPLHF.

The gene calls are TRBV28 and TRBJ1-1; D call uncertain. The germline gives CDR1 MDHEN, CDR2 SYDVKM. The CDR3 sequence is 14 residues long. V gave up 5 bases and J gave up 1 base, with 11 bases separating them. CDR3 nucleotide sequence: TGTGCCAGCAGTGGAGCGGGCGCGAACACTGAAGCTTTCTTT. Translating gives CASSGAGANTEAFF.

The CDR3 nucleotides read TGTGCCAGCAGCCCCGGACAGAATGATCAGCCCCAGCATTTT. Translated, it gives CASSPGQNDQPQHF. The chain employs TRBV12-3 or TRBV12-4 and TRBJ1-5; D is perhaps TRBD1 (6 bases). This CDR3 comprises 14 residues. Trimming took off 6 bases at V and 5 bases at J, with 14 bases between the two ends.

V usage is TRBV10-3 and J usage is TRBJ2-5; D is ambiguous. CDR3 length: 14 residues. V shed 6 bases and J shed 5 bases, with 16 bases lying between them. Germline CDR1 ENHRY, CDR2 SYGVKD. CDR3: CAIRDLGGFETQYF. The CDR3 region has the DNA TGTGCCATCAGGGATCTTGGTGGATTCGAGACCCAGTACTTC.

This chain links TRBV2 with TRBJ1-1, with a possible D match to TRBD1 (5 bases). The V and J ends lost 7 bases and 10 bases respectively, with 22 bases between them. This CDR3 contains 14 residues. Germline V gives CDR1 SNHLY, CDR2 FYNNEI. In DNA, the CDR3 is TGTGCCAGCATAAGGGGAATGTCGGGACGAGTAGCTTTCTTT. Protein sequence: CASIRGMSGRVAFF.

The chain is built from TRBV19 and TRBJ2-1; 11 positions match TRBD2. With V trimmed by 2 bases and J by 3 bases, 3 bases remained unmatched. The CDR3 spans 16 residues. Germline CDR1 is LNHDA and CDR2 is SQIVND (reference sequence). The CDR3 protein is CASSISGLAGYNEQFF. The DNA of the CDR3 is TGTGCCAGTAGTATATCAGGACTAGCGGGCTACAATGAGCAGTTCTTC. The entire variable domain, with the rest obtained from reference TRBV19 and TRBJ2-1, is as follows: DGGITQSPKYLFRKEGQNVTLSCEQNLNHDAMYWYRQDPGQGLRLIYYSQIVNDFQKGDIAEGYSVSREKKESFPLTVTSAQKNPTAFYLCASSISGLAGYNEQFFGPGTRLTVL.

On this clonotype itself: This may be a read error, as it is one base from a much larger clone. The rearrangement uses TRBV19 and TRBJ2-1; D assignment may be TRBD1 or TRBD2 (6 bases each). The CDR3 runs to 15 residues. CDR1 LNHDA and CDR2 SQIVND come from the germline V gene (reference sequence). This chain's CDR3 is CVSSIRGRGAAEQFF. For the CDR3, the DNA is TGTGTCAGTAGTATTAGGGGTAGGGGGGCCGCTGAGCAGTTCTTC.

This clonotype was seen at least ten times. The chain recombines TRBV10-3 with TRBJ2-7; D is possibly TRBD1 or TRBD2 (5 bases each). Germline CDR1 is ENHRY and CDR2 is SYGVKD. CDR3 length: 14 residues. Deletions cut 6 bases from V and 2 bases from J, with 14 bases between. The CDR3 loop reads CAIRGDGRTYEQYF. The CDR3 DNA reads TGTGCCATCAGGGGGGACGGTCGGACCTACGAGCAGTACTTC.